This is a list of T cell receptor beta chains from one sample in a study of Ad26.COV2.S vaccination and SARS-CoV-2 variants. TCRdb's table, derived via immunoSEQ multiplex PCR, lists solely in-frame clones and lacks some. Of 400,000 or so clones detected, around nine tenths appear once; the ten largest clones hold under 4%. Sequencing was performed on peripheral blood, taken in a trial of Ad26.COV2.S vaccine versus placebo. The receptors were sampled from a person aged 18 to 59 who received the Ad26.COV2.S COVID-19 vaccine or a placebo. Both conserved end residues are part of each CDR3. A D gene is named only where the DNA matches it firmly. Clone sizes are given selectively: once, few, many, or a class where the clone is expanded.

J gene | D gene | clone size | V gene | CDR3 DNA | CDR3 protein
TRBJ1-6 | - | - | TRBV27 | TGTGCCAGCGGCCCGAAGGGGATTCCTAGTTATAATTCACCCCTCCACTTT | CASGPKGIPSYNSPLHF
TRBJ1-2 | - | once | TRBV27 | TGTGCCAGCAGCCATGGGGTTGGCTATGGCTACACCTTC | CASSHGVGYGYTF
TRBJ2-1 | TRBD2 | once | TRBV10-2 | TGCGCCAGCACCCGGACTAGCGGGGGGAATGAGCAGTTCTTC | CASTRTSGGNEQFF
TRBJ1-1 | - | - | TRBV28 | TGTGCCAGCAGTTCTGACGGGCAGGGGAACACTGAAGCTTTCTTT | CASSSDGQGNTEAFF
TRBJ1-2 | - | - | TRBV4-3 | TGCGCCAGCAGCCAAGATTGGGGCCCAACTAACTATGGCTACACCTTC | CASSQDWGPTNYGYTF
TRBJ2-7 | - | - | TRBV5-6 | TGTGCCAGCAGCTTGATCGATAGGTCCTACGAGCAGTACTTC | CASSLIDRSYEQYF
TRBJ1-6 | - | - | TRBV3-1/TRBV3-2 | TGTGCCAGCAGCCAAGACTACAGCTCCTATAATTCACCCCTCCACTTT | CASSQDYSSYNSPLHF
TRBJ2-3 | - | - | TRBV19 | TGTGCCAGTAGAAAGGGGGATCTCGCAGATACGCAGTATTTT | CASRKGDLADTQYF
TRBJ1-4 | TRBD1 | - | TRBV2 | TGTGCCAGCAGACACGACAGGGCAACTAATGAAAAACTGTTTTTT | CASRHDRATNEKLFF
TRBJ1-6 | - | - | TRBV6-5 | TGTGCCGGACACAGGGACTATAATTCACCCCTCCACTTT | CAGHRDYNSPLHF
TRBJ2-1 | - | - | TRBV30 | TGTGCCTGGAGTGTAGGGCAGAGCTCCTACAATGAGCAGTTCTTC | CAWSVGQSSYNEQFF
TRBJ1-2 | - | - | TRBV12-3/TRBV12-4 | TGTGCCAGCAAACAGGGACATCTCTATGGCTACACCTTC | CASKQGHLYGYTF
TRBJ1-5 | - | - | TRBV6-1 | TGTGCCAGCAGTGAGTCGGGACCTTTCCAGCCCCAGCATTTT | CASSESGPFQPQHF
TRBJ1-1 | TRBD1 | - | TRBV10-2 | TGCGCCAGCAGTACAACAGGGGTCCGGACTGAAGCTTTCTTT | CASSTTGVRTEAFF
TRBJ2-5 | TRBD2 | - | TRBV7-8 | TGTGCCAGCAGCCCGGGACTAGCTGGGGAGACCCAGTACTTC | CASSPGLAGETQYF
TRBJ1-2 | TRBD1 | few | TRBV7-2 | TGTGCCAGCAGCTCGGGACAGGTGGCTAACTATGGCTACACCTTC | CASSSGQVANYGYTF
TRBJ1-6 | - | - | TRBV6-6 | TGTGCCAGCAGCGGCGGGGCCAGTTCACCCCTCCACTTT | CASSGGASSPLHF
TRBJ2-1 | TRBD2 | - | TRBV11-2 | TGTGCCAGCAGCGTACTAGCGGGGGTCTACAATGAGCAGTTCTTC | CASSVLAGVYNEQFF
TRBJ2-2 | - | - | TRBV5-6 | TGTGCCAGCAGCTTGGTAGCAGGTTACGCCGGGGAGCTGTTTTTT | CASSLVAGYAGELFF
TRBJ2-6 | - | - | TRBV7-9 | TGTGCCAGCAGCCCAAGGGCAGGGCCCTTGAGCTCTGGGGCCAACGTCCTGACTTTC | CASSPRAGPLSSGANVLTF